Judged by abundance, the clone carrying this T cell receptor (beta chain) is medium-sized (0.01 to 0.1%). Trimming pared 6 bases from V and 3 bases from J, leaving 0 bases between. The germline V gene encodes CDR1 SGHDT and CDR2 YYEEEE. The CDR3 totals 9 residues. These data come from a study of OX40 agonist ivuxolimab in advanced cancers. TCRdb's table, derived via immunoSEQ multiplex PCR, lists solely in-frame clones and lacks some. The sample has 55,000 to 70,000 clones, roughly 87% seen once. The sample here was CD4+ or CD8+ T cells sorted from blood, taken in a trial of the OX40 agonist ivuxolimab. The chain recombines TRBV5-6 with TRBJ1-2; D is ambiguous. This sequence was found in an adult with an advanced solid tumor such as melanoma, head and neck, liver or kidney cancer. CDR3 protein: CASNYGYTF. CDR3 in DNA: TGTGCCAGCAACTATGGCTACACCTTC.